This TCR beta chain appears in the sequencing data of a study of blood T cells in healthy people across ages. Broader study findings: PBMC samples, being unsorted, prevented any conclusive comparison of naive and antigen-experienced cells. Roughly linearly, TCR beta diversity per million T cells fell as age increased.

Sample-barcoded 5' priming and a J-beta primer mix drove a second PCR of about 6 to 12 cycles. Per sample, CDR3-containing paired-end reads numbered at least 2.5 million. TCRdb fed the 5' RACE reads into MiXCR, producing one record per CDR3 protein. The data show 550,000 to 700,000 distinct CDR3 sequences, with 27% seen just once and 15% to 20% held by the top ten. This clonotype was counted a single time. The antigen remains unidentified. There are 16 residues in the CDR3. Per the germline V gene, CDR1 is PRHDT and CDR2 is FYEKMQ (reference sequence). V is TRBV13 and J is TRBJ2-5, with 10 bases lining up with TRBD2. TRBJ2-7 matches the DNA end more closely, so the J call is doubtful. Specimen: blood. The TCR originated in a woman between 70 and 85 years old in good health. CDR3 sequence reads: CASSPYRSGGPHEQYF. In DNA form, the CDR3 reads TGTGCCAGCAGCCCCTACCGTAGCGGGGGGCCCCACGAGCAGTACTTC.